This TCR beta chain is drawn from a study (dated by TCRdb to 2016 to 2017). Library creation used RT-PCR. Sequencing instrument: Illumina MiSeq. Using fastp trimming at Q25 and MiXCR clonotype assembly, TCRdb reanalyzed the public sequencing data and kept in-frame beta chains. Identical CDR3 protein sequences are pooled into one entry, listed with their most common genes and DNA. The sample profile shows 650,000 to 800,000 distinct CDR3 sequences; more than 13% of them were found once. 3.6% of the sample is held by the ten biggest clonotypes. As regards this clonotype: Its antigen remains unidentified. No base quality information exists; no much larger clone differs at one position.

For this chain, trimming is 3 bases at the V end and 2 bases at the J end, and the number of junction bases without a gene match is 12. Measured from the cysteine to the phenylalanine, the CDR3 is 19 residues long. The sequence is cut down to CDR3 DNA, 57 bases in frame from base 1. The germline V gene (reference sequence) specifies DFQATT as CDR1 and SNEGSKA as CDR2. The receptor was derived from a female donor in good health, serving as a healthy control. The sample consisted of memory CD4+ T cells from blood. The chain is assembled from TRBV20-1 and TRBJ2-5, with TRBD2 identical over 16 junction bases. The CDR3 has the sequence CSASMSGTSGRAGQETQYF. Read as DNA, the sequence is TGCAGTGCTAGCATGTCCGGGACTAGCGGGAGGGCCGGGCAAGAGACCCAGTACTTC.